This TCR beta chain was found in a study of response to subunit inactivated influenza vaccine. Study outcomes and limitations: Few additional T cells are recruited per seasonal influenza vaccination, authors suggested.

Between the trimmed V and J ends, which lost 4 bases and 5 bases, there was a span of 6 bases. Germline loops: CDR1 SQVTM, CDR2 ANQGSEA. The CDR3 spans 11 residues. TCRdb processed the RT-PCR reads anew with MiXCR; each CDR3 protein has one entry. The data show 450,000 to 500,000 distinct CDR3 sequences, with 10% to 11% seen just once and around 12% held by the top ten. This clonotype was observed many times. The antigen is not known. The receptor was derived from a man between 50 and 59 years old who received an inactivated influenza vaccine. The chain is built from TRBV29-1 and TRBJ2-1; possible D gene TRBD2, 5 bases. The starting material was PBMCs from blood, obtained roughly 45 days after vaccination. The CDR3 sequence: CSVGENNEQFF. The CDR3, as DNA: TGCAGCGTTGGGGAGAACAATGAGCAGTTCTTC.